A single sample is the source of the 5 T cell receptor beta chains below, sequenced in a study of shared clonotypes between healthy human individuals. Using immunoSEQ multiplex PCR, the repertoire was profiled, and TCRdb retains in-frame clones only, with some absent. The data hold a few hundred thousand clones, with less than 98% observed a single time. Sequencing was performed on naive CD4+ T cells sorted from blood. Subset specified: CD45RA+ positively selected. These receptors were obtained from a woman in her 30s in good health.

The J gene is TRBJ2-3, the V gene TRBV9; D not certain. The V end was cut by 0 bases, the J end by 2 bases, with 16 bases between. The length of the CDR3 is 17 residues. Germline CDR1 reads SGDLS; CDR2 reads YYNGEE. The CDR3 here is CASSVAIMNKYTDTQYF. CDR3 bases: TGTGCCAGCAGCGTAGCGATAATGAACAAGTACACAGATACGCAGTATTTT.

The chain combines TRBV11-3 with TRBJ1-5; 9 bases are a match to TRBD1. Germline-derived CDR1 and CDR2 are SGHNT and YENEEA. V lost 5 bases and J lost 5; bases outside the gene matches: 13. The CDR3 runs 17 residues. The CDR3 nucleotides are TGTGCCAGCAGCGAGCCGACAGGGGGTAGGGTATATCAGCCCCAGCATTTT. Its protein product is CASSEPTGGRVYQPQHF.

The chain uses TRBV6-1 and TRBJ2-3; perhaps TRBD2 as D (5 bases). CDR1 and CDR2 (germline): MNHNS, SASEGT. The length of the CDR3 is 15 residues. The V end lost 2 bases, the J end lost 6 bases, and 15 bases lay between the germline ends. The CDR3 is CASSERVPRRDTQYF. The CDR3 DNA sequence: TGTGCCAGCAGTGAACGGGTCCCTAGGAGGGATACGCAGTATTTT.

This clone has a single count. The chain employs TRBV11-2 and TRBJ1-1, with D possibly TRBD1 on 5 matching bases. The CDR3 runs 13 residues. Germline V gene lookup returns CDR1 SGHAT and CDR2 FQNNGV. Trimming removed 0 bases from V and 8 bases from J, with 10 bases in between. CDR3 DNA sequence: TGTGCCAGCAGCTTAGATGGGGGGAGGGAAGCTTTCTTT. Protein sequence: CASSLDGGREAFF.

The chain couples TRBV28 to TRBJ2-7, with TRBD2 matching 9 bases. Looked up from germline, CDR1 is MDHEN and CDR2 is SYDVKM. This CDR3 has 14 residues. V dropped 5 bases and J dropped 7; count of bases not matched to a gene: 9. CDR3 in amino acids: CASSGTSRPVEQYF. The CDR3 DNA reads TGTGCCAGCAGTGGGACTAGCAGACCCGTAGAGCAGTACTTC.